Below, 24 T cell receptor beta chains from the same sample are listed, as sequenced in a study of response to subunit inactivated influenza vaccine. MiXCR, run by TCRdb on the RT-PCR reads, gives a single entry per CDR3 protein. The table lists about 500,000 distinct CDR3 sequences, roughly 13% of them singletons, with less than 15% in the top ten. Source: PBMCs from blood, taken roughly 47 days after vaccination. The receptors were sampled from a man in his forties or fifties who received an inactivated influenza vaccine.

The chain combines TRBV6-5 with TRBJ1-1; possible D gene TRBD1, 6 bases. The CDR3 extends over 14 amino acids. The ends were cut back, 1 base at V and 3 bases at J, with 9 bases in the middle. The germline gives CDR1 MNHEY, CDR2 SVGAGI. CDR3 nucleotides: TGTGCCAGCAGTTACTGGAACAGGGACACTGAAGCTTTCTTT. This gives the protein CASSYWNRDTEAFF.

This clonotype was counted a few times. The V gene is TRBV6-2 or TRBV6-3, the J gene TRBJ2-7; 9 bases align to TRBD1. V gave up 4 bases and J gave up 2 bases; unmatched junction bases: 3. The CDR3 spans 14 residues. Looked up from germline, CDR1 is MNHEY and CDR2 is SVGEGT. This CDR3 reads CASSWGQGPYEQYF. In DNA, the CDR3 is TGTGCCAGCAGTTGGGGACAGGGTCCCTACGAGCAGTACTTC.

The V call is TRBV12-3 or TRBV12-4, the J call TRBJ1-2, with 7 nucleotides matching TRBD1. CDR3 length: 13 amino acids. J lost 6 bases, V lost 6 bases, and 7 bases had no gene match. Here the CDR3 DNA reads TGTGCCAGCAGACCGACAGGGTGGCATGGCTACACCTTC. Translated, it gives CASRPTGWHGYTF.

In its sample, this clonotype was seen many times. This sequence joins TRBV12-3 or TRBV12-4 and TRBJ1-2; the D gene is possibly TRBD1 (5 bases). The CDR3 spans 14 residues. The V end lost 3 bases, the J end lost 11 bases, and 19 bases lay between the germline ends. As DNA, the CDR3 is TGTGCCAGCAGTTTGCCCCCGGGGCCAATAAAGTACACCTTC. This translates into CASSLPPGPIKYTF.

At least ten counts were recorded for this clonotype. V and J are TRBV20-1 and TRBJ2-1; the D is unclear. The CDR3 is 16 residues long. With 0 bases removed from V and 0 bases from J, the gap between germline ends came to 12 bases. In germline, CDR1 is DFQATT, CDR2 SNEGSKA (reference sequence). The CDR3 DNA is TGCAGTGCTAGAGACTACCTAAGGAGCTCCTACAATGAGCAGTTCTTC. Translated, it gives CSARDYLRSSYNEQFF.

This clonotype was observed at least ten times. This sequence joins TRBV9 and TRBJ2-7; D is perhaps TRBD2 (5 bases). V lost 0 bases and J lost 7, with 17 bases in between. The germline CDR1 and CDR2 sequences are SGDLS and YYNGEE. The CDR3 is 15 amino acids. In nucleotides, the CDR3 is TGTGCCAGCAGCGTAGCGGGGAGCAGCTCTGGGGAGCAGTACTTC. It encodes CASSVAGSSSGEQYF.

The chain uses TRBV9 and TRBJ1-5; D might be TRBD1 (5 bases). Deletions cut 0 bases from V and 6 bases from J, with 10 bases between. CDR1 is SGDLS and CDR2 is YYNGEE in the germline V gene. The CDR3 has 14 amino acids. The CDR3 coding sequence is TGTGCCAGCAGCGTAGGTGGGGGACCTCAGCCCCAGCATTTT. Amino acids: CASSVGGGPQPQHF.

The chain links TRBV12-3 or TRBV12-4 to TRBJ2-5; 7 bases are shared with TRBD1. The CDR3 has 13 residues. The trim removed 5 bases at V and 5 bases at J, leaving 5 bases unmatched. The CDR3 sequence: CASSGQVRETQYF. The CDR3 nucleotides are TGTGCCAGCAGTGGACAGGTTCGGGAGACCCAGTACTTC.

V and J are TRBV9 and TRBJ2-1; D unclear. CDR3 length: 13 residues. Germline CDR1 is SGDLS and CDR2 is YYNGEE. Trimming removed 1 base at V and 6 bases at J, with 8 bases between. CDR3 DNA sequence: TGTGCCAGCAGCGTATCTAGTGGCAATGAGCAGTTCTTC. Translating it yields CASSVSSGNEQFF.

This clonotype has at least ten counts. This sequence joins TRBV20-1 and TRBJ2-3, with a possible D match to TRBD1 (6 bases). There are 13 residues in the CDR3. The V and J ends lost 4 bases and 6 bases respectively, with 14 bases between them. Per the germline V gene, CDR1 is DFQATT and CDR2 is SNEGSKA (reference sequence). The CDR3 DNA reads TGCAGTGCTACCGACAGGCCCCCCGATACGCAGTATTTT. It encodes CSATDRPPDTQYF.

This clonotype was detected a few times. This rearrangement joins TRBV12-3 or TRBV12-4 to TRBJ1-2; D gene unclear. V lost 4 bases and J 0 bases, leaving 15 bases between the germline ends. The CDR3 is 16 residues long. The CDR3 DNA sequence: TGTGCCAGCAGTTCAGGACGGAAGGAGGCTAACTATGGCTACACCTTC. As protein: CASSSGRKEANYGYTF.

This clonotype was counted between two and nine times. Germline is not matched at one junction end, which may reflect a read error. This chain joins TRBV7-8 and TRBJ2-3, with 9 bases lining up with TRBD1. The CDR3 runs 17 residues. Germline-derived CDR1 and CDR2 are SGHVS and FQNEAQ. The chain's CDR3 is CASSPTPGQGFTNTQYF. CDR3 DNA: TGTGCCAGCAGCCCAACTCCGGGACAGGGTTTCACAAATACGCAGTATTTT. The variable domain in full, with the rest retrieved from reference TRBV7-8 and TRBJ2-3, is GAGVSQSPRYKVAKRGQDVALRCDPISGHVSLFWYQQALGQGPEFLTYFQNEAQLDKSGLPSDRFFAERPEGSVSTLKIQRTQQEDSAVYLCASSPTPGQGFTNTQYFGPGTRLTVL.

The J gene is TRBJ2-3, the V gene TRBV5-8; 7 nucleotides agree with TRBD1. This CDR3 contains 17 residues. Germline assignment: CDR1 SGHTS and CDR2 YDEGEE. The V gene end was trimmed by 0 bases and the J gene end by 1 base; junction bases not matched to a gene: 8. CDR3 nucleotide sequence: TGTGCCAGCAGCTTGGTTCAGTCAACAGGGGGCACAGATACGCAGTATTTT. As protein: CASSLVQSTGGTDTQYF.

V and J are TRBV28 and TRBJ2-7, with 9 bases aligning to TRBD2. The CDR3 spans 19 residues. Germline V gene data show CDR1 as MDHEN and CDR2 as SYDVKM. V shed 4 bases and J 3 bases; nucleotides not matched to a gene: 19. The CDR3 region has the DNA TGTGCCAGCAGTTCTTTGACTAGCGGAGACCCCAAGACCCTCTACGAGCAGTACTTC. This encodes CASSSLTSGDPKTLYEQYF.

This clonotype has a handful of counts. This chain links TRBV20-1 with TRBJ2-1, with D perhaps being TRBD1 or TRBD2 (5 bases each). CDR1 is DFQATT, CDR2 SNEGSKA, per germline (reference sequence). The CDR3 has 14 amino acids. The V end was cut by 1 base, the J end by 5 bases, with 12 bases between. In DNA form, the CDR3 reads TGCAGTGCTAGAGGAAAGGGGACCCACAATGAGCAGTTCTTC. It is translated as CSARGKGTHNEQFF.

V and J are TRBV18 and TRBJ2-3; D not resolved. Per germline, CDR1 KGHSH and CDR2 LQKENI. The CDR3 runs to 16 residues. The V end lost 0 bases, the J end lost 0 bases, and 10 bases lay between the germline ends. The CDR3 here is CASSPPGLYSTDTQYF. The CDR3 DNA sequence: TGTGCCAGCTCACCACCAGGGCTATATAGCACAGATACGCAGTATTTT.

This clonotype was counted at least ten times. This chain joins TRBV20-1 and TRBJ2-1; 7 bases are a match to TRBD2. There are 16 residues in the CDR3. V lost 0 bases, J lost 0 bases, and 5 bases stayed unmatched. Germline V lookup: CDR1 DFQATT, CDR2 SNEGSKA (reference sequence). The CDR3 is CSARDWGGISYNEQFF. CDR3 sequence (DNA): TGCAGTGCTAGAGATTGGGGAGGGATCTCCTACAATGAGCAGTTCTTC.

This clonotype has just a few counts. J is TRBJ2-7 and V is TRBV7-9; TRBD1 agrees at 10 bases. Per germline, CDR1 SEHNR and CDR2 FQNEAQ (reference sequence). CDR3 length: 12 amino acids. The V gene end was trimmed by 5 bases and the J gene end by 9 bases; junction bases not matched to a gene: 4. The chain's CDR3 is CASSTTGGAQYF. CDR3 sequence (DNA): TGTGCCAGCAGCACGACAGGGGGCGCGCAGTACTTC.

The V call is TRBV5-1, the J call TRBJ2-7, with 10 positions matching TRBD1. The CDR3 is 16 amino acids. J was trimmed by 6 bases and V by 1 base; bases with no gene match: 10. CDR1 is SGHRS and CDR2 is YFSETQ in the germline V gene. The CDR3 loop reads CASSLPKTGTGVEQYF. The DNA of the CDR3 is TGCGCCAGCAGCTTGCCGAAGACCGGGACAGGGGTCGAGCAGTACTTC.

On this clonotype: Sequence at one end of the junction differs from germline and may be a read error. The chain joins TRBV6-1 to TRBJ2-5; TRBD1 might be the D (6 bases). The germline V gene encodes CDR1 MNHNS and CDR2 SASEGT. There are 13 residues in the CDR3. CDR3: CDSSFPGEETQYF. CDR3 bases: TGTGACAGCAGCTTTCCAGGGGAGGAGACCCAGTACTTC.

This clonotype was observed a few times. The chain carries TRBV10-3 and TRBJ2-7, with 11 bases aligning to TRBD2. The J segment lost 4 bases and the V segment lost 4 bases, leaving 3 bases of the junction unmatched. Germline V gives CDR1 ENHRY, CDR2 SYGVKD. This CDR3 comprises 14 residues. CDR3 region: CAISGTSGHYEQYF. The CDR3 bases are TGTGCCATCAGTGGGACTAGCGGGCATTACGAGCAGTACTTC.

This clonotype appeared a few times. This chain links TRBV7-9 with TRBJ2-3; unclear D gene. Germline CDR1 and CDR2: SEHNR and FQNEAQ (reference sequence). This CDR3 has 12 residues. V dropped 7 bases and J dropped 2 bases, with 7 bases sitting between them. CDR3 residues: CASNINTDTQYF. CDR3 DNA sequence: TGTGCCAGCAACATTAACACAGATACGCAGTATTTT.

This clonotype came up a few times. The V gene is TRBV6-5, the J gene TRBJ1-3; D is uncertain. This CDR3 comprises 16 residues. CDR1 and CDR2 (germline): MNHEY, SVGAGI. Trimming left V 2 bases short and J 1 base short, with 12 bases between. The CDR3 DNA is TGTGCCAGCAGTTACGGCAGATCAGAATCTGGAAACACCATATATTTT. Translation gives CASSYGRSESGNTIYF.

This clonotype was counted between two and nine times. The rearrangement uses TRBV5-4 and TRBJ2-7; D is perhaps TRBD1 (6 bases). This CDR3 is 14 amino acids long. V lost 4 bases and J lost 1, with 12 bases in between. Germline V gene sequence: CDR1 SGHNT, CDR2 YYREEE (reference sequence). As DNA, the CDR3 is TGTGCCAGCAGCCCGCAACAGGGTTCCTACGAGCAGTACTTC. Its translation is CASSPQQGSYEQYF. Full variable domain (outside the CDR3, taken from reference TRBV5-4 and TRBJ2-7): ETGVTQSPTHLIKTRGQQVTLRCSSQSGHNTVSWYQQALGQGPQFIFQYYREEENGRGNFPPRFSGLQFPNYSSELNVNALELDDSALYLCASSPQQGSYEQYFGPGTRLTVT.